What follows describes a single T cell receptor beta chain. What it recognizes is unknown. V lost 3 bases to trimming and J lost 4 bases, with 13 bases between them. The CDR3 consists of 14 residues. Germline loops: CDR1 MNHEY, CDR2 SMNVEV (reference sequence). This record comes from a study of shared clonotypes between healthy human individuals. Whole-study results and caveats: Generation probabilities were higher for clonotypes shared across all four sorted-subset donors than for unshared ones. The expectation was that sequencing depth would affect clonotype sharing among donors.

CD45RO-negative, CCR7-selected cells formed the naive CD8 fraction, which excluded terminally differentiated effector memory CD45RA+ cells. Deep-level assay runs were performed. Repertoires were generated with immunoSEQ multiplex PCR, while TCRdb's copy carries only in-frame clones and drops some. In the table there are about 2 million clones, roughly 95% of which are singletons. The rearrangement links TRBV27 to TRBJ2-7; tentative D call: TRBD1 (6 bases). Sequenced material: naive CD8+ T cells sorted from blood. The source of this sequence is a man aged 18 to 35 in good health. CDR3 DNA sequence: TGTGCCAGCAGTTTCGGACAGTCTGCATACGAGCAGTACTTC. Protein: CASSFGQSAYEQYF.